Listed here are 12 T cell receptor beta chains from one sample, sequenced in a study of cytomegalovirus exposure and HLA in healthy donors. Researchers ran the PCR with 60 Vbeta and 13 Jbeta primers. Sequenced by immunoSEQ multiplex PCR; TCRdb stores in-frame clones only, minus some. The data hold 100,000 or so clones, with roughly 80% observed a single time. The specimen was PBMCs. Source of these receptors: a man aged 25-45 years in good health and CMV-seropositive.

The rearrangement links TRBV7-9 to TRBJ2-5; D perhaps matches TRBD1 (5 bases). The CDR3 is made up of 14 amino acids. The germline CDR1 and CDR2 sequences are SEHNR and FQNEAQ (reference sequence). V gave up 5 bases and J gave up 0 bases, with 10 bases separating them. The CDR3 sequence is CASSPRQYQETQYF. CDR3 nucleotide sequence: TGTGCCAGCAGCCCTAGACAGTACCAAGAGACCCAGTACTTC.

The chain joins TRBV5-1 to TRBJ1-2; a possible D gene is TRBD1 (6 bases). V gave up 3 bases and J gave up 4 bases, with 10 bases separating them. The CDR3 loop spans 13 amino acids. Looked up from germline, CDR1 is SGHRS and CDR2 is YFSETQ. The CDR3 DNA sequence: TGCGCCAGCAGCTCCGGACAGACCTATGGCTACACCTTC. The encoded protein is CASSSGQTYGYTF. Variable domain in full (rest from reference TRBV5-1 and TRBJ1-2): KAGVTQTPRYLIKTRGQQVTLSCSPISGHRSVSWYQQTPGQGLQFLFEYFSETQRNKGNFPGRFSGRQFSNSRSEMNVSTLELGDSALYLCASSSGQTYGYTFGSGTRLTVV.

The genes are TRBV6-5 and TRBJ1-6; no clear D. V lost 8 bases and J 10 bases, leaving 15 bases between the germline ends. Looked up from germline, CDR1 is MNHEY and CDR2 is SVGAGI. CDR3 length: 13 amino acids. Written as DNA, the CDR3 is TGTGCCAGCTTTGAGACTTTTGGCTCACCCCTCCACTTT. This gives the protein CASFETFGSPLHF.

The V call is TRBV6-5, the J call TRBJ1-1, with 7 bases fitting TRBD1. Germline CDR1 and CDR2: MNHEY and SVGAGI. J gave up 10 bases and V 10 bases, and 6 bases lay outside the gene matches. This CDR3 has 10 residues. The CDR3 region has the DNA TGTGCCACCCTGACAGGGTCAGCTTTCTTT. Its translation: CATLTGSAFF.

The J gene is TRBJ2-7, the V gene TRBV10-3, with 10 bases lining up with TRBD2. Germline CDR1 reads ENHRY; CDR2 reads SYGVKD. J was trimmed by 4 bases and V by 0 bases; bases with no gene match: 12. The CDR3 has 18 amino acids. The chain's CDR3 is CAISESGVAGGLWYEQYF. CDR3 nucleotides: TGTGCCATCAGTGAGTCAGGGGTAGCGGGGGGCCTGTGGTACGAGCAGTACTTC.

CDR3 residues: CASSQDPGTGASGNTIYF. As DNA, the CDR3 is TGCGCCAGCAGCCAGGACCCCGGGACAGGGGCCTCTGGAAACACCATATATTTT. The rearrangement uses TRBV4-3 and TRBJ1-3; 10 bases are a match to TRBD1. The CDR3 runs 18 residues. J gave up 0 bases and V 3 bases, and 8 bases lay outside the gene matches. Germline assignment: CDR1 LGHNA and CDR2 YSLEER.

The chain combines TRBV5-1 with TRBJ1-4; D gene unclear. The CDR3 loop spans 13 amino acids. V was trimmed by 0 bases and J by 6 bases, leaving 6 bases between them. Germline V CDR1 and CDR2: SGHRS, YFSETQ. The CDR3: CASSLDSYEKLFF. Written as DNA, the CDR3 is TGCGCCAGCAGCTTGGATAGCTATGAAAAACTGTTTTTT.

This sequence joins TRBV4-1 and TRBJ2-2; 8 bases are a match to TRBD2. Germline-derived CDR1 and CDR2 are MGHRA and YSYEKL. The CDR3 extends over 17 amino acids. V lost 1 base and J lost 4; bases outside the gene matches: 8. For the CDR3, the DNA is TGCGCCAGCAGCCAAGGGAAGCGGGGGCGGGGCACCGGGGAGCTGTTTTTT. Amino acid sequence: CASSQGKRGRGTGELFF.

This chain uses TRBV5-8 with TRBJ1-2; 7 positions agree with TRBD1. The ends lost 2 bases at V and 3 bases at J; junction bases unmatched: 4. CDR1 and CDR2 (germline): SGHTS, YDEGEE. This CDR3 spans 14 amino acids. CDR3 amino acids: CASSLGGGDYGYTF. In DNA form, the CDR3 reads TGTGCCAGCAGCTTAGGAGGGGGCGACTATGGCTACACCTTC.

The chain recombines TRBV19 with TRBJ2-1; D is uncertain. V gave up 6 bases and J gave up 10 bases, with 10 bases separating them. The CDR3 has 11 amino acids. The V gene's germline CDR1 is LNHDA and CDR2 SQIVND (reference sequence). The chain's CDR3 is CASSRGGEQFF. The CDR3 DNA is TGTGCCAGTAGCCGAGGCGGCGAGCAGTTCTTC. Drawing the rest from reference TRBV19 and TRBJ2-1, the complete variable domain is DGGITQSPKYLFRKEGQNVTLSCEQNLNHDAMYWYRQDPGQGLRLIYYSQIVNDFQKGDIAEGYSVSREKKESFPLTVTSAQKNPTAFYLCASSRGGEQFFGPGTRLTVL.

This sequence joins TRBV21-1 and TRBJ1-1. TRBV21-1 is annotated as a pseudogene. This CDR3 has 10 residues. CDR3 sequence reads: CASTGTEAFF. CDR3 in DNA: TGTGCCAGCACGGGGACTGAAGCTTTCTTT.

The chain links TRBV19 to TRBJ2-3, with 15 nucleotides matching TRBD2. Trimming removed 5 bases from V and 6 bases from J; junction bases left unmatched: 3. This CDR3 contains 15 residues. The germline CDR1 and CDR2 sequences are LNHDA and SQIVND (reference sequence). DNA of the CDR3: TGTGCCAGTAGTGGACTAGCGGGGGGGCGGGATACGCAGTATTTT. Its protein is CASSGLAGGRDTQYF.